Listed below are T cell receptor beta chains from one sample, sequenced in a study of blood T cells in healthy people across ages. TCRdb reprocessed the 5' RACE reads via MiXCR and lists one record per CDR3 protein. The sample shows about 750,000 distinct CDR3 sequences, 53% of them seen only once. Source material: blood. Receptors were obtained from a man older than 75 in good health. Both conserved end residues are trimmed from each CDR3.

cdr3_aa: STKPGTTLYNEQF
v_call: TRBV29-1

cdr3_aa: ATSGPLAGVHNEQF
v_call: TRBV24-1

cdr3_aa: ASSQVAPGTPRLF
v_call: TRBV3-1

cdr3_aa: ASGLRTEQF
v_call: TRBV12-3/TRBV12-4

cdr3_aa: ATSRTGTGTYNEQF
v_call: TRBV15

cdr3_aa: SVKGGPSSYNEQF
v_call: TRBV29-1

cdr3_aa: ASSTGAVRTDTQY
v_call: TRBV6-5

cdr3_aa: SATDGANVLT
v_call: TRBV20-1

cdr3_aa: ASSTAGQVNQPQH
v_call: TRBV6-6

cdr3_aa: SARLAGPYNEQF
v_call: TRBV20-1

cdr3_aa: ASTPSLGGTRPNYGYT
v_call: TRBV27

cdr3_aa: ASSLGTGVVYGYT
v_call: TRBV7-9

cdr3_aa: SATSGNNNEQF
v_call: TRBV29-1

cdr3_aa: ASDSPGTTSYEQY
v_call: TRBV28

cdr3_aa: ASSLVIGLAGVKDEQF
v_call: TRBV5-6

cdr3_aa: ASRRQAEQY
v_call: TRBV6-6

cdr3_aa: ASSRGKGETQY
v_call: TRBV7-2

cdr3_aa: ASSSVGLAHNEQF
v_call: TRBV6-5

cdr3_aa: SAVRDAPEKLF
v_call: TRBV20-1

cdr3_aa: ASSRPGLAHYEQF
v_call: TRBV27

cdr3_aa: ASSVVLGGEQY
v_call: TRBV9

cdr3_aa: ASRWTSGATGELF
v_call: TRBV7-2

cdr3_aa: ASGLEASGSLETQY
v_call: TRBV5-1

cdr3_aa: SARTSGKNEQF
v_call: TRBV20-1

cdr3_aa: ASSVALGSLAGGNYNEQF
v_call: TRBV9

cdr3_aa: ASSSTRVGHRYAY
v_call: TRBV28

cdr3_aa: ASSSGENQPQH
v_call: TRBV27

cdr3_aa: ASSDTGTGNGYT
v_call: TRBV13